One and the same sample provided the 17 T cell receptor beta chains below, sequenced in a study of cytomegalovirus exposure and HLA in healthy donors. PCR involved 60 Vbeta and 13 Jbeta primers. TCRdb keeps only in-frame clones here, not all; method: immunoSEQ multiplex PCR. The repertoire holds approximately 170,000 clones, with approximately 73% as singletons. Sequenced sample: PBMCs. These TCRs come from a woman in her late teens or twenties in good health and CMV-seropositive.

The CDR3 region is CAASGNSYEQYF. CDR3 nucleotide sequence: TGTGCCGCTTCAGGGAACTCTTACGAGCAGTACTTC. This chain uses TRBV10-3 with TRBJ2-7; perhaps TRBD1 as D (5 bases). The V gene lost 11 bases and the J gene lost 4 bases, with 15 bases spanning the gap. Looked up from germline, CDR1 is ENHRY and CDR2 is SYGVKD. The CDR3 has 12 residues.

V is TRBV5-5 and J is TRBJ1-5, with a weak D call TRBD1 (6 bases). Trimming cost V 0 bases and J 4 bases, with 14 bases left between them. This CDR3 spans 16 amino acids. Germline V gene lookup returns CDR1 SGHKS and CDR2 YYEKEE (reference sequence). Written as DNA, the CDR3 is TGTGCCAGCAGCTTGGGGGGGCTGGTGGGTAATCAGCCCCAGCATTTT. It specifies CASSLGGLVGNQPQHF. Full variable domain (missing parts from reference TRBV5-5 and TRBJ1-5): DAGVTQSPTHLIKTRGQQVTLRCSPISGHKSVSWYQQVLGQGPQFIFQYYEKEERGRGNFPDRFSARQFPNYSSELNVNALLLGDSALYLCASSLGGLVGNQPQHFGDGTRLSIL.

V and J are TRBV13 and TRBJ2-2; 7 bases are shared with TRBD2. Trimming took 6 bases from V and 4 from J; bases not matched to a gene: 5. The CDR3 has 14 amino acids. Germline CDR1 is PRHDT and CDR2 is FYEKMQ (reference sequence). The CDR3, as DNA: TGTGCCAGCAGAAAGGGCGGGAGCACCGGGGAGCTGTTTTTT. It specifies CASRKGGSTGELFF.

This chain uses TRBV14 with TRBJ2-1; the match to TRBD1 covers 9 bases. CDR1 and CDR2 from the germline V gene are SGHDN and FVKESK. This CDR3 contains 15 residues. After removal of 4 bases from V and 1 base from J, the junction contained 2 bases not matched to a gene. In DNA, the CDR3 is TGTGCCAGCAGCCGCGACAGGGGGTCCTACAATGAGCAGTTCTTC. Translating it yields CASSRDRGSYNEQFF.

The V call is TRBV28, the J call TRBJ1-5; tentative D call: TRBD1 (5 bases). The V end lost 6 bases, the J end lost 1 base, and 10 bases lay between the germline ends. Germline V CDR1 and CDR2: MDHEN, SYDVKM. The CDR3 sequence is 14 residues long. CDR3 in amino acids: CASRPGMSNQPQHF. CDR3 nucleotides: TGTGCCAGCAGACCAGGGATGAGCAATCAGCCCCAGCATTTT.

This clone appeared a single time. The chain couples TRBV20-1 to TRBJ2-3, with D unresolved. V was trimmed by 7 bases and J by 2 bases, leaving 4 bases between them. Germline V gene data show CDR1 as DFQATT and CDR2 as SNEGSKA (reference sequence). The CDR3 extends over 10 amino acids. The CDR3, as DNA: TGCAGTGTGTACACAGATACGCAGTATTTT. This gives the protein CSVYTDTQYF.

A few counts support this clone. The gene calls are TRBV18 and TRBJ2-1; D is perhaps TRBD2 (6 bases). This CDR3 is built from 20 residues. Germline V gene lookup returns CDR1 KGHSH and CDR2 LQKENI. V shed 0 bases and J shed 0 bases, with 21 bases lying between them. The CDR3 DNA sequence: TGTGCCAGCTCACCACCGGGACTCCAACCTGAACCCTTCTCCTACAATGAGCAGTTCTTC. This translates into CASSPPGLQPEPFSYNEQFF.

This clone was picked up one time. The V and J genes are TRBV4-1 and TRBJ2-7, with 9 bases aligning to TRBD2. Germline loops: CDR1 MGHRA, CDR2 YSYEKL. The CDR3 totals 15 residues. Trimming took 6 bases from V and 3 from J; bases not matched to a gene: 9. The CDR3 sequence is CASSQRAGGVYEQYF. DNA for the CDR3: TGCGCCAGCAGTCAAAGAGCGGGGGGCGTCTACGAGCAGTACTTC.

This clone occurred once. The V and J genes are TRBV13 and TRBJ2-4; possible D gene TRBD1, 6 bases. Germline CDR1 and CDR2: PRHDT and FYEKMQ (reference sequence). The CDR3 is made up of 13 amino acids. V was cut by 5 bases and J by 9 bases, with 14 bases left in between. CDR3: CASSQGGRSIQYF. CDR3 nucleotides: TGTGCCAGCAGCCAAGGGGGACGGAGCATTCAGTACTTC.

The chain links TRBV15 to TRBJ2-2; no definite D call. V lost 2 bases, J lost 4 bases, and 8 bases lay in between. This CDR3 spans 14 amino acids. Germline lookup yields CDR1 LNHNV and CDR2 YYDKDF (reference sequence). Written as DNA, the CDR3 is TGTGCCACCAGCAGAATCTGGAGCACCGGGGAGCTGTTTTTT. Its translation is CATSRIWSTGELFF.

CDR3 loop: CASSPNGDSYNEQFF. The CDR3, as DNA: TGCGCCAGCAGCCCTAACGGGGACTCCTACAATGAGCAGTTCTTC. V usage is TRBV4-3 and J usage is TRBJ2-1, with TRBD2 as a possible D gene (5 bases). CDR3 length equals 15 residues. V was cut by 4 bases and J by 0 bases, with 10 bases left in between. Germline V gives CDR1 LGHNA, CDR2 YSLEER.

This clone appeared a single time. The rearrangement joins TRBV7-2 to TRBJ2-7, with 8 bases matching TRBD1. CDR1 and CDR2 (germline): SGHTA, FQGNSA. J lost 5 bases, V lost 5 bases, and 8 bases had no gene match. There are 14 residues in the CDR3. This CDR3 reads CASSPAGGINEQYF. The CDR3 nucleotides read TGTGCCAGCAGCCCGGCAGGGGGCATCAACGAGCAGTACTTC.

Only one count was recorded for this clone. The chain is built from TRBV4-3 and TRBJ2-5; 8 bases line up with TRBD1. The CDR3 consists of 16 residues. V lost 0 bases and J lost 7; bases outside the gene matches: 10. Germline V CDR1 and CDR2: LGHNA, YSLEER. CDR3 region: CASSQERTGSLGTQYF. CDR3 nucleotides: TGCGCCAGCAGCCAAGAGAGGACAGGGTCTCTAGGGACCCAGTACTTC.

The genes are TRBV19 and TRBJ1-5, with 8 bases matching TRBD1. CDR1 LNHDA and CDR2 SQIVND come from the germline V gene (reference sequence). CDR3 length: 17 amino acids. J lost 1 base, V lost 3 bases, and 8 bases had no gene match. CDR3 sequence (DNA): TGTGCCAGTAGTATCCCCACAACAGGGGGAAGCAATCAGCCCCAGCATTTT. Protein: CASSIPTTGGSNQPQHF.

This clone was recorded many times. The V and J genes are TRBV25-1 and TRBJ2-2; D unresolved. Germline V gives CDR1 MGHDK, CDR2 SYGVNS. The CDR3 has 13 residues. Trimming left V 4 bases short and J 5 bases short, with 8 bases between. In nucleotides, the CDR3 is TGTGCCAGCAGTGTTCTTAGAACCGGGGAGCTGTTTTTT. Protein sequence: CASSVLRTGELFF.

The chain is built from TRBV5-1 and TRBJ1-6; 9 positions match TRBD1. CDR3 length: 16 residues. Trimming took 0 bases from V and 9 from J; bases not matched to a gene: 7. CDR1 and CDR2 (germline): SGHRS, YFSETQ. The chain's CDR3 is CASSLALTGGGSPLHF. CDR3 nucleotide sequence: TGCGCCAGCAGCTTGGCTCTGACAGGGGGTGGTTCACCCCTCCACTTT. Variable domain in full (rest from reference TRBV5-1 and TRBJ1-6): KAGVTQTPRYLIKTRGQQVTLSCSPISGHRSVSWYQQTPGQGLQFLFEYFSETQRNKGNFPGRFSGRQFSNSRSEMNVSTLELGDSALYLCASSLALTGGGSPLHFGNGTRLTVT.

The chain carries TRBV28 and TRBJ2-7; 9 positions agree with TRBD1. The CDR3 has 15 amino acids. J was trimmed by 6 bases and V by 4 bases; bases with no gene match: 10. Germline CDR1 MDHEN, CDR2 SYDVKM. The DNA of the CDR3 is TGTGCCAGCAGTTCCTTGACAGGGGGTGGAATCGAGCAGTACTTC. Protein: CASSSLTGGGIEQYF.